These 15 T cell receptor beta chains were sequenced from one sample in a study of T cells in Graves' hyperthyroidism and ophthalmopathy. From RNA transcripts, TCR beta CDR3 regions were amplified. Using the HTBI primer set, a first-round RT-PCR was run on the TCR CDR3. TCRdb ran MiXCR on the multiplex PCR reads and lists one entry per CDR3 protein. This table holds hundreds of thousands of distinct CDR3 sequences, 35% to 40% found once. Sequencing was done on a sample of blood. The receptors were sampled from a man aged 18-30 years with Graves' hyperthyroidism.

This rearrangement joins TRBV7-2 to TRBJ2-5; D is possibly TRBD2 (5 bases). The CDR3 has 15 amino acids. Germline V gene data show CDR1 as SGHTA and CDR2 as FQGNSA. Trimming took off 3 bases at V and 4 bases at J, with 15 bases between the two ends. The DNA of the CDR3 is TGTGCCAGCAGCTTGGCCGCGCTAGCCGGAGAGACCCAGTACTTC. This gives the protein CASSLAALAGETQYF.

Comment on this clonotype: A much larger clonotype is one base distant, so this may be a read error. The CDR3 DNA is TGTGCCAGCAGCTGGGGTCCCTCCTACAAGCAGTACTTC. This sequence encodes CASSWGPSYKQYF. This chain links TRBV7-2 with TRBJ2-7; no clear D gene. CDR1 and CDR2 (germline): SGHTA, FQGNSA. The CDR3 covers 13 residues.

This clonotype has at least ten counts. This sequence joins TRBV7-3 and TRBJ1-6; TRBD1 might be the D (5 bases). The CDR3 is made up of 13 amino acids. CDR1 and CDR2 (germline): SGHTA, FQGTGA. Trimming stripped 8 bases from V and 8 bases from J, with 13 bases between. The chain's CDR3 is CASRLTRDSPLHF. DNA for the CDR3: TGTGCCAGCCGCCTCACCAGGGATTCACCCCTCCACTTT.

This clonotype was picked up a small number of times. This chain links TRBV7-8 with TRBJ2-2; TRBD2 matches at 9 bases. The CDR3 loop spans 15 amino acids. In germline, CDR1 is SGHVS, CDR2 FQNEAQ. With 3 bases clipped from V and 5 bases from J, the junction kept 4 bases outside the gene matches. CDR3 protein: CASSFEREDTGELFF. Written as DNA, the CDR3 is TGTGCCAGCAGCTTTGAGCGGGAGGATACCGGGGAGCTGTTTTTT.

Ten or more counts support this clonotype. This sequence joins TRBV29-1 and TRBJ1-1; TRBD1 might be the D (5 bases). Germline-derived CDR1 and CDR2 are SQVTM and ANQGSEA. V lost 4 bases and J lost 3, with 12 bases in between. This CDR3 region has 13 residues. The chain's CDR3 is CSVGPLGDTEAFF. CDR3 DNA: TGCAGCGTTGGACCCTTGGGGGACACTGAAGCTTTCTTT.

This clonotype occurred many times. This chain connects TRBV10-3 to TRBJ1-3; D ambiguous. V lost 7 bases to trimming and J lost 2 bases, with 12 bases between them. Per the germline V gene, CDR1 is ENHRY and CDR2 is SYGVKD. The CDR3 is 14 residues long. The CDR3: CAIKDPLPGNTIYF. In DNA, the CDR3 is TGTGCCATCAAAGACCCTCTCCCTGGAAACACCATATATTTT.

This chain links TRBV5-5 with TRBJ1-3, with D maybe TRBD1 (5 bases). The CDR3 is 16 amino acids. V gave up 1 base and J gave up 1 base, with 12 bases separating them. CDR1 and CDR2 from the germline V gene are SGHKS and YYEKEE (reference sequence). The CDR3 is CASSLYIGGSGNTIYF. CDR3 nucleotides: TGTGCCAGCAGCTTGTATATCGGGGGTTCTGGAAACACCATATATTTT.

The sample holds a few counts of this clonotype. The CDR3 loop is CASSFSQTGEREKLFF. CDR3 DNA: TGTGCCAGCAGCTTTTCTCAGACAGGGGAGAGAGAAAAACTGTTTTTT. The J gene is TRBJ1-4, the V gene TRBV7-2, with 8 bases that match TRBD1. V shed 3 bases and J 8 bases; nucleotides not matched to a gene: 11. The CDR3 extends over 16 amino acids. Germline values: CDR1 SGHTA, CDR2 FQGNSA.

A word on this clonotype: A read error may produce the germline difference seen at one junction end. The chain uses TRBV5-1 and TRBJ1-6, with no clear D. The CDR3 is 18 residues long. Germline CDR1 SGHRS, CDR2 YFSETQ. The CDR3 protein is CVSTLSSQGYSRPSPLHF. The CDR3 coding sequence is TGCGTCAGCACCCTCAGCAGCCAAGGGTACTCCCGGCCATCACCCCTCCACTTT.

J is TRBJ1-6 and V is TRBV4-1; 7 nucleotides align to TRBD1. CDR1 and CDR2 (germline): MGHRA, YSYEKL. The CDR3 is made up of 14 amino acids. With 4 bases clipped from V and 10 bases from J, the junction kept 7 bases outside the gene matches. This CDR3 reads CASSLEGQASPLHF. The DNA of the CDR3 is TGCGCCAGCAGCCTAGAAGGACAGGCCTCACCCCTCCACTTT.

In its sample, this clonotype was seen a few times. V usage is TRBV19 and J usage is TRBJ2-5; no firm D call. V was cut by 9 bases and J by 6 bases, with 17 bases left in between. Germline V gene lookup returns CDR1 LNHDA and CDR2 SQIVND (reference sequence). The CDR3 consists of 13 residues. CDR3 nucleotides: TGTGCCAGCAGTTACTCCGGAACGAAGACCCAGTACTTC. Its protein is CASSYSGTKTQYF.

The chain uses TRBV10-3 and TRBJ2-6; D call uncertain. This CDR3 contains 13 residues. CDR1 is ENHRY, CDR2 SYGVKD, per germline. V lost 5 bases, J lost 1 base, and 3 bases lay in between. The CDR3 here is CAISLSGANVLTF. The CDR3 DNA reads TGTGCCATCAGTCTATCTGGGGCCAACGTCCTGACTTTC.

Notes on this clonotype: With a much larger clone just one base away, this may be a read error. The J gene is TRBJ1-3, the V gene TRBV11-2, with D possibly TRBD1 on 5 matching bases. Per the germline V gene, CDR1 is SGHAT and CDR2 is FQNNGV. Trimming took off 5 bases at V and 0 bases at J, with 8 bases between the two ends. The CDR3 is made up of 14 amino acids. The CDR3 DNA reads as TGTGCCAGCAGCCACGGGGCCTCTGGAAACACCATATATTTT. Its translation is CASSHGASGNTIYF.

This clonotype was detected only once. The gene calls are TRBV7-9 and TRBJ1-1; 12 bases line up with TRBD1. Per germline, CDR1 SEHNR and CDR2 FQNEAQ (reference sequence). Trimming took 5 bases from V and 1 from J; bases not matched to a gene: 11. This CDR3 has 18 residues. CDR3 in DNA: TGTGCCAGCAGCATTCCCTTGTGGGACAGGGGGCGGAACACTGAAGCTTTCTTT. This codes for CASSIPLWDRGRNTEAFF.

Turning to this clonotype: A much more abundant neighbour one base away suggests this may be a read error. V and J are TRBV7-4 and TRBJ2-7; 11 positions agree with TRBD1. The end of the DNA fits TRBJ2-1 better, so the J call may be wrong. Germline CDR1 SGHVT, CDR2 SQSDAQ. This CDR3 comprises 14 residues. In DNA, the CDR3 is TGTGCCAGCAGCACGGGACAGGGGGTAAACGAGCAGTTCTTC. It yields the protein CASSTGQGVNEQFF.